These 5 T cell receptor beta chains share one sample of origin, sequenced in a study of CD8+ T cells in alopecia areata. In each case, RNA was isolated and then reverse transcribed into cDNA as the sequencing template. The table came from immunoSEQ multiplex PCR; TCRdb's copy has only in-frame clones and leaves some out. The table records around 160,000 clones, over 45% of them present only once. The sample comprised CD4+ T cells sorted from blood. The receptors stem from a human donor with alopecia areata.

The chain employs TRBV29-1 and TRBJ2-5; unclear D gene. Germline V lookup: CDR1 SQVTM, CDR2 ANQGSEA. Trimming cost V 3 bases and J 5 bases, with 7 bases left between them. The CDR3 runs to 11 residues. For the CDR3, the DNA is TGCAGCGTTGACCTGCGCGAGACCCAGTACTTC. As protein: CSVDLRETQYF.

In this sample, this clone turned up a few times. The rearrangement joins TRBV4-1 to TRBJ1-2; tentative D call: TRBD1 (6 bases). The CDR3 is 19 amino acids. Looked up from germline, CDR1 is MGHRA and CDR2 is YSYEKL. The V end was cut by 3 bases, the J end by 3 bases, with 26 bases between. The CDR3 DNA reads TGCGCCAGCAGCCACTCCATTAGCCCAGGGGCCATACGGTACTATGGCTACACCTTC. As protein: CASSHSISPGAIRYYGYTF.

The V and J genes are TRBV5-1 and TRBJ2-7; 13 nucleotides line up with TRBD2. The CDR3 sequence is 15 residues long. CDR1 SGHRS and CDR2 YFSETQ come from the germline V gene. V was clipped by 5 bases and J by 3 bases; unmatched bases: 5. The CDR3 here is CASSRGLAGFYEQYF. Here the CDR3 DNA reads TGCGCCAGCAGTCGGGGACTAGCGGGGTTCTACGAGCAGTACTTC.

Here the CDR3 DNA reads TGTGCCAGCAGCGTAGGGGGACAGGGGGCAGATACGCAGTATTTT. The encoded protein is CASSVGGQGADTQYF. The V gene is TRBV9, the J gene TRBJ2-3; TRBD1 aligns across 11 bases. Germline assignment: CDR1 SGDLS and CDR2 YYNGEE. CDR3 size: 15 residues. Trimming removed 0 bases from V and 4 bases from J; junction bases left unmatched: 1.

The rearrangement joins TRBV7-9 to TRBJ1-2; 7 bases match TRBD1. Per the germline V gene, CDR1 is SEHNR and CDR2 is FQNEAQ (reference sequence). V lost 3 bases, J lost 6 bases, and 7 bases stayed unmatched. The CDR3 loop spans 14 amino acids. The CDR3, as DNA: TGTGCCAGCAGCTTCGGATACAGGGGCGATGGCTACACCTTC. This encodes CASSFGYRGDGYTF.